This is a list of T cell receptor beta chains from one sample in a study of OX40 agonist ivuxolimab in advanced cancers. Some clones are missing from TCRdb's copy, which holds only in-frame ones; the method was immunoSEQ multiplex PCR. The sample holds over 65,000 clones, roughly 84% seen once. Sequencing used CD4+ or CD8+ T cells sorted from blood, obtained in a trial of the OX40 agonist ivuxolimab. The receptors originated from an adult with an advanced solid tumor such as melanoma, head and neck, liver or kidney cancer. Each CDR3 is given with its conserved first and last residue. D genes are given only for firm matches. Only part of the rows carry a size: once, few, many, or a class if the clone is expanded.

CDR3 DNA: TGTGCCAGCAGCCCTTGGACAGGGAACTATGGCTACACCTTC
CDR3 protein: CASSPWTGNYGYTF
D gene: TRBD1
V gene: TRBV11-2
clone size: NA
J gene: TRBJ1-2

CDR3 DNA: TGTGCCAGCAGTTACTCGGCGGGCACAGATACGCAGTATTTT
CDR3 protein: CASSYSAGTDTQYF
D gene: NA
V gene: TRBV6-5
clone size: NA
J gene: TRBJ2-3

CDR3 DNA: TGTGCCAGCAGTGCCACCTACGAGCAGTACTTC
CDR3 protein: CASSATYEQYF
D gene: NA
V gene: TRBV28
clone size: NA
J gene: TRBJ2-7

CDR3 DNA: TGTGCCAGCAGCTTGTTGGAAGAGACCCAGTACTTC
CDR3 protein: CASSLLEETQYF
D gene: NA
V gene: TRBV5-4
clone size: once
J gene: TRBJ2-5

CDR3 DNA: TGTGCCAGCAACTCCGCGAGCTCTGGAAACACCATATATTTT
CDR3 protein: CASNSASSGNTIYF
D gene: NA
V gene: TRBV5-4
clone size: NA
J gene: TRBJ1-3

CDR3 DNA: TGTGCCAGCACTTACAGGGGCAACGAGCAGTACTTC
CDR3 protein: CASTYRGNEQYF
D gene: TRBD1
V gene: TRBV6-1
clone size: NA
J gene: TRBJ2-7

CDR3 DNA: TGTGCCAGCAGTGAAGATTACGGGCCGTCCTACGAGCAGTACTTC
CDR3 protein: CASSEDYGPSYEQYF
D gene: NA
V gene: TRBV2
clone size: NA
J gene: TRBJ2-7

CDR3 DNA: TGCGCCAGGGGGGACGGGGGTACGCAGTATTTT
CDR3 protein: CARGDGGTQYF
D gene: NA
V gene: TRBV10-1
clone size: NA
J gene: TRBJ2-3

CDR3 DNA: TGTGCCATCAGTGACCCCCGGACAGGGGCCTCCTACGAGCAGTACTTC
CDR3 protein: CAISDPRTGASYEQYF
D gene: TRBD1
V gene: TRBV10-3
clone size: NA
J gene: TRBJ2-7

CDR3 DNA: TGTGCCAGCAGTTACTCGCAGGGCTATGGCTACACCTTC
CDR3 protein: CASSYSQGYGYTF
D gene: NA
V gene: TRBV6-5
clone size: NA
J gene: TRBJ1-2

CDR3 DNA: TGCGCCAGCGGACAGGAACCTCAAGAGACCCAGTACTTC
CDR3 protein: CASGQEPQETQYF
D gene: TRBD1
V gene: TRBV5-1
clone size: NA
J gene: TRBJ2-5

CDR3 DNA: TGTGCCAGTCGGCGACTAGCGGGAGGTGGAGAGACCCAGTACTTC
CDR3 protein: CASRRLAGGGETQYF
D gene: TRBD2
V gene: TRBV19
clone size: NA
J gene: TRBJ2-5

CDR3 DNA: TGCAGCGTTGGGGGGGGTTATCAGCCCCAGCATTTT
CDR3 protein: CSVGGGYQPQHF
D gene: NA
V gene: TRBV29-1
clone size: NA
J gene: TRBJ1-5

CDR3 DNA: TGTGCCAGCAGTGTCGAGAGAGGCGTCCTGACTTTC
CDR3 protein: CASSVERGVLTF
D gene: NA
V gene: TRBV6-1
clone size: NA
J gene: TRBJ2-6

CDR3 DNA: TGTGCCAGCAGCTTGGGACAGGGCTCCTACAATGAGCAGTTCTTC
CDR3 protein: CASSLGQGSYNEQFF
D gene: TRBD1
V gene: TRBV5-8
clone size: NA
J gene: TRBJ2-1

CDR3 DNA: TGTGCCAGCAGCTTATCGGCAGCGGGAGGGGAAAAACTGTTTTTT
CDR3 protein: CASSLSAAGGEKLFF
D gene: NA
V gene: TRBV13
clone size: once
J gene: TRBJ1-4

CDR3 DNA: TGTGCCAGCAGTTACAGGCTAGCGGGAGGGGCAGATACGCAGTATTTT
CDR3 protein: CASSYRLAGGADTQYF
D gene: TRBD2
V gene: TRBV6-5
clone size: NA
J gene: TRBJ2-3

CDR3 DNA: TGCGCCAGCAGCTTGGGCAGGGAGGCGGGCTATGGCTACACCTTC
CDR3 protein: CASSLGREAGYGYTF
D gene: NA
V gene: TRBV5-1
clone size: NA
J gene: TRBJ1-2

CDR3 DNA: TGTGCCAGTAGTAGCGGGAGCACCACCGGGGAGCTGTTTTTT
CDR3 protein: CASSSGSTTGELFF
D gene: TRBD2
V gene: TRBV19
clone size: NA
J gene: TRBJ2-2

CDR3 DNA: TGCGCCAGCAGCCTACATTGGACTAGCGGGAGGGCCGGGTCCCCCCCGAACACCGGGGAGCTGTTTTTT
CDR3 protein: CASSLHWTSGRAGSPPNTGELFF
D gene: TRBD2
V gene: TRBV5-1
clone size: NA
J gene: TRBJ2-2

CDR3 DNA: TGCAGCGTTGCGGACTCTGGGGCCAACGTCCTGACTTTC
CDR3 protein: CSVADSGANVLTF
D gene: NA
V gene: TRBV29-1
clone size: NA
J gene: TRBJ2-6

CDR3 DNA: TGTGCCAGCTCACCGGCAGGGTTGGGCACTGAAGCTTTCTTT
CDR3 protein: CASSPAGLGTEAFF
D gene: NA
V gene: TRBV18
clone size: NA
J gene: TRBJ1-1

CDR3 DNA: TGTGCCATCAGTGAAAGGGAGAGACAGGGTACTGGGGCCAACGTCCTGACTTTC
CDR3 protein: CAISERERQGTGANVLTF
D gene: TRBD1
V gene: TRBV10-3
clone size: NA
J gene: TRBJ2-6

CDR3 DNA: TGTGCCAGCAGCCCTGATCGGGGGAGAATAGAGACCCAGTACTTC
CDR3 protein: CASSPDRGRIETQYF
D gene: NA
V gene: TRBV11-2
clone size: NA
J gene: TRBJ2-5

CDR3 DNA: TGTGCCAGCTCACCACCTGTGGTGCGGTACAATGAGCAGTTCTTC
CDR3 protein: CASSPPVVRYNEQFF
D gene: NA
V gene: TRBV18
clone size: NA
J gene: TRBJ2-1

CDR3 DNA: TGTGCCAGCAGCCAAAGTGGGCGCGATCAGCCCCAGCATTTT
CDR3 protein: CASSQSGRDQPQHF
D gene: NA
V gene: TRBV16
clone size: once
J gene: TRBJ1-5

CDR3 DNA: TGTGCCAGCAGCCAAGATAGGGCCTCTCTAGGGGATAGCTCCTACGAGCAGTACTTC
CDR3 protein: CASSQDRASLGDSSYEQYF
D gene: NA
V gene: TRBV4-2
clone size: NA
J gene: TRBJ2-7

CDR3 DNA: TGTGCCAGCAGCCCTACTAGCGGGACCCAAGAGACCCAGTACTTC
CDR3 protein: CASSPTSGTQETQYF
D gene: TRBD2
V gene: TRBV2
clone size: few
J gene: TRBJ2-5

CDR3 DNA: TGTGCCAGCAGTTTACGACCCCTCCTCTCAGGGCCGAAATACGAGCAGTACTTC
CDR3 protein: CASSLRPLLSGPKYEQYF
D gene: NA
V gene: TRBV27
clone size: NA
J gene: TRBJ2-7

CDR3 DNA: TGCGCCAGCAGCCAAACGAGGTGGCACGAGCAGTACTTC
CDR3 protein: CASSQTRWHEQYF
D gene: NA
V gene: TRBV4-3
clone size: NA
J gene: TRBJ2-7

CDR3 DNA: TGTGCCAGCAGTGTCGGACAGAGCCACAATCAGCCCCAGCATTTT
CDR3 protein: CASSVGQSHNQPQHF
D gene: NA
V gene: TRBV2
clone size: NA
J gene: TRBJ1-5

CDR3 DNA: TGTGCCATCAGTGAATCGGACAGGGCCACAGATACGCAGTATTTT
CDR3 protein: CAISESDRATDTQYF
D gene: TRBD1
V gene: TRBV10-3
clone size: NA
J gene: TRBJ2-3

CDR3 DNA: TGCGCCAGCAGCTCCGCCTACGAGCAGTACTTC
CDR3 protein: CASSSAYEQYF
D gene: NA
V gene: TRBV5-1
clone size: NA
J gene: TRBJ2-7

CDR3 DNA: TGTGCCAGCAGTTTCCGAGCAGGAAATGAAAAACTGTTTTTT
CDR3 protein: CASSFRAGNEKLFF
D gene: NA
V gene: TRBV28
clone size: NA
J gene: TRBJ1-4

CDR3 DNA: TGTGCCAGTAGTATTCGAGACGGCGCCAACTATGGCTACACCTTC
CDR3 protein: CASSIRDGANYGYTF
D gene: NA
V gene: TRBV19
clone size: NA
J gene: TRBJ1-2

CDR3 DNA: TGTGCCAGCAGGGTGGGGGGACAGCCAAATGAAAAACTGTTTTTT
CDR3 protein: CASRVGGQPNEKLFF
D gene: TRBD1
V gene: TRBV11-2
clone size: NA
J gene: TRBJ1-4

CDR3 DNA: TGTGCCAGCAGAGGGACTAGCGCGTCGTTGTACTTC
CDR3 protein: CASRGTSASLYF
D gene: TRBD2
V gene: TRBV7-2
clone size: NA
J gene: TRBJ2-5

CDR3 DNA: TGTGCCAGCAGTTTCGGTAGGGGGCATGGGCCCCAGCATTTT
CDR3 protein: CASSFGRGHGPQHF
D gene: TRBD1
V gene: TRBV28
clone size: NA
J gene: TRBJ1-5

CDR3 DNA: TGTGCCAGCAGCTTATATGGGGAGGCGCAGTACTTC
CDR3 protein: CASSLYGEAQYF
D gene: NA
V gene: TRBV7-9
clone size: NA
J gene: TRBJ2-7

CDR3 DNA: TGTGCCAGCAGAGATCAGGGAGGGACACCTGAAGCTTTCTTT
CDR3 protein: CASRDQGGTPEAFF
D gene: NA
V gene: TRBV6-1
clone size: NA
J gene: TRBJ1-1